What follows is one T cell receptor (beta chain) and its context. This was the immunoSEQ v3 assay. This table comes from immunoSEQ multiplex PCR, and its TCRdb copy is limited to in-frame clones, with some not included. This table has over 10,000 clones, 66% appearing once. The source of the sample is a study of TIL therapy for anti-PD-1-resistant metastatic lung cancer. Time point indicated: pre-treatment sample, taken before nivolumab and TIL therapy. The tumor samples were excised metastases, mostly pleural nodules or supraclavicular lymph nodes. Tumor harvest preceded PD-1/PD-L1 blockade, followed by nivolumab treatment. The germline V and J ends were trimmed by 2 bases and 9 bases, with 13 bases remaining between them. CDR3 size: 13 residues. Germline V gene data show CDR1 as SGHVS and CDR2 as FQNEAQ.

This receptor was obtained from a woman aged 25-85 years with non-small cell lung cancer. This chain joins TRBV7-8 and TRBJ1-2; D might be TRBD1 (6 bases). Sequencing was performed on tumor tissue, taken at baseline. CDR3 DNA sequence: TGTGCCAGCAGCTTAAGAAGGGACACCCGCTACACCTTC. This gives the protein CASSLRRDTRYTF. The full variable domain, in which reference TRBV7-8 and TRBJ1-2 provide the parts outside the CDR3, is GAGVSQSPRYKVAKRGQDVALRCDPISGHVSLFWYQQALGQGPEFLTYFQNEAQLDKSGLPSDRFFAERPEGSVSTLKIQRTQQEDSAVYLCASSLRRDTRYTFGSGTRLTVV.